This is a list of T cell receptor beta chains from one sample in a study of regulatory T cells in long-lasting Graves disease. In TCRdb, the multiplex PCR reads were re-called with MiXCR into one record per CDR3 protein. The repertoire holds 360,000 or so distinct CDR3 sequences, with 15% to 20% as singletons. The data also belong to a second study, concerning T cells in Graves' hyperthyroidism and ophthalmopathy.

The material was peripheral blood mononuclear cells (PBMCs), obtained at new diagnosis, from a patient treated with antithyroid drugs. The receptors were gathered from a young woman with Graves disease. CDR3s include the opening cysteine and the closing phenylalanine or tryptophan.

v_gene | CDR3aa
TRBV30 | CAWSPQRGVNTEAFF
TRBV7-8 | CASSPTGVYNEKLFF
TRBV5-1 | CASSLEAGLNEQYF
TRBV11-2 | CASSSYSGATYEQYF
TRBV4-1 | CASSQVAHNQPQHF
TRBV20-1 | CSAQTGELFF
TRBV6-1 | CASRSATVRTDTQYF
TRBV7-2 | CASSPFGGGPEETQYF
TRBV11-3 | CASSPGEDSYNEQFF
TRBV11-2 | CASSLCGYTF
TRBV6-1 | CASRTGGLATNEKLFF
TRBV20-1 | CSARRTGLDGYTF
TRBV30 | CAWSVSGSGETQYF
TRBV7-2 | CASSESFTYNEQFF
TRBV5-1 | CASSTDWEQFF
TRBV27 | CASSTRSGKSTDTQYF
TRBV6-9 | CASSSALMNTEAFF
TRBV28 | CASSYRQGRGETQYF
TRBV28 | CASAPVGEQYF
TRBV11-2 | CASSLGTGPGETQYF
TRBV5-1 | CASSRGTTDTEAFF
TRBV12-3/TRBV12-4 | CASSFRVGGYTF
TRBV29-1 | CSVDQTSGPLRNEQFF
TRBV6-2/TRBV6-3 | CASTAQGDTGELFF
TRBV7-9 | CASSFGQSANEQYF
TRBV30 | CAWSVTRTSGVQETQYF
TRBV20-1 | CSASSHQGAEKLFF
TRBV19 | CASSTTSGHYNEQFF
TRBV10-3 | CAISWDSTDTQYF
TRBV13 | CASSLWGQREETQYF
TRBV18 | CASSPNPGNTEAFF
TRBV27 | CASGGNEQFF
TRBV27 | CASSLRDRESYTGELFF
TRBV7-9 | CASSLGQGHQPQHF
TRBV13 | CASSPGTKRGGVVGTDTQYF
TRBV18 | CASSPQGSIYGYTF
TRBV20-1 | CSATDGSGGTKYEQYF
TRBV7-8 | CASSLAGPYNSPLHF
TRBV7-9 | CASTPTRVNTEAFF
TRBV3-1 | CASSQDTGNTQYF
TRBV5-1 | CASSSTPSGGIRELFF
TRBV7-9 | CASSLVGTNEKLFF
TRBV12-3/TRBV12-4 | CASRGLGETQYF
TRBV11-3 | CASSSLGAGEGETQYF